These T cell receptor beta chains were read from a single sample in a study of T cell responses to AZD1222 COVID-19 vaccine. Sequencing used immunoSEQ multiplex PCR; TCRdb keeps in-frame clones, though not all of them. The data hold some 40,000 clones, with roughly 80% observed a single time. Sequencing used peripheral blood, obtained on day 0 of AZD1222 vaccination. The receptors were gathered from an adult in good health. CDR3s include the opening cysteine and the closing phenylalanine or tryptophan. A D gene is named only where the DNA matches it firmly. Clone size is shown for a subset of rows, as once, few, many or a class of expanded clone.

abundance,j_gene,d_gene,v_gene,CDR3nt,CDR3aa
few,TRBJ1-6,TRBD1,TRBV5-6,TGTGCCAGCAGCCCAGGGACAGGGGACGATAATTCACCCCTCCACTTT,CASSPGTGDDNSPLHF
few,TRBJ1-5,.,TRBV6-2/TRBV6-3,TGTGCCAGCAGCAACGGACGCCCCCAGCATTTT,CASSNGRPQHF
.,TRBJ2-6,.,TRBV6-5,TGTGCCAGCAGTTACCTTGCCGAACCTGGGGCCAACGTCCTGACTTTC,CASSYLAEPGANVLTF
.,TRBJ1-2,.,TRBV6-5,TGTGCCAGCAGTTCCATCGAGGGGTATGGCTACACCTTC,CASSSIEGYGYTF
.,TRBJ1-1,.,TRBV12-3/TRBV12-4,TGTGCCAGCAGTTTATCGGAGACTGAAGCTTTCTTT,CASSLSETEAFF
.,TRBJ1-2,.,TRBV6-6,TGTGCCAGCAGTCCGGGCCTCTATGGCTACACCTTC,CASSPGLYGYTF
.,TRBJ2-2,.,TRBV19,TGTGCCAGTAGTATGTACAAGTCCACCGGGGAGCTGTTTTTT,CASSMYKSTGELFF
.,TRBJ2-7,TRBD1,TRBV5-1,TGCGCCAGCAGCACCGGGACAGCCTACGAGCAGTACTTC,CASSTGTAYEQYF
.,TRBJ2-7,TRBD1,TRBV12-3/TRBV12-4,TGTGCCAGCAGTCCGGGACAGGTGACGTACTTC,CASSPGQVTYF
.,TRBJ2-1,TRBD1,TRBV11-2,TGTGCCAGCAGCTTAGACTGGGACAGACACAATGAGCAGTTCTTC,CASSLDWDRHNEQFF
.,TRBJ1-3,.,TRBV5-8,TGTGCCAGCAGCTTCTGGGGGGGAGGATCTGGAACCTACACCATATATTTT,CASSFWGGGSGTYTIYF
.,TRBJ1-2,.,TRBV24-1,TGTGCCACCAGTGATTCTGCCCGGGACTATGGCTACACCTTC,CATSDSARDYGYTF
.,TRBJ1-5,.,TRBV6-6,TGTGCCAGCACCCTGGGGGATCAGCCCCAGCATTTT,CASTLGDQPQHF
.,TRBJ2-7,.,TRBV4-3,TGCGCCAGCAGCCAAGGGGCCTGGGGGTACGAGCAGTACTTC,CASSQGAWGYEQYF
.,TRBJ2-2,.,TRBV5-1,TGCGCCAGCAGCCTGGACAGACAAACCGGGGAGCTGTTTTTT,CASSLDRQTGELFF
.,TRBJ2-1,.,TRBV7-8,TGTGCCAGCAGCTTAGTCGTGGACAATGAGCAGTTCTTC,CASSLVVDNEQFF
.,TRBJ2-7,.,TRBV7-8,TGTGCCAGCAGCTTCTACACCGACGAGCAGTACTTC,CASSFYTDEQYF
.,TRBJ1-1,.,TRBV7-9,TGTGCCAGCAGCTTAGGAGGGTTGGGCACTGAAGCTTTCTTT,CASSLGGLGTEAFF
.,TRBJ2-3,.,TRBV5-1,TGCGCCAGTAAGTGGCGGAGCACAGATACGCAGTATTTT,CASKWRSTDTQYF
.,TRBJ1-2,.,TRBV6-2/TRBV6-3,TGTGCCAGCAGTTTCAAGTTTTCGGTGACTGGCTACACCTTC,CASSFKFSVTGYTF
.,TRBJ2-5,TRBD2,TRBV5-4,TGTGCCAGCAGCTTGTTTGGGAGCGGGGTAGAGACCCAGTACTTC,CASSLFGSGVETQYF
.,TRBJ2-3,TRBD2,TRBV5-5,TGTGCCAGCAGCTCGGGACTAGCGGGGGTCCGCCTTAGCACAGATACGCAGTATTTT,CASSSGLAGVRLSTDTQYF
.,TRBJ2-1,.,TRBV29-1,TGCAGCGTTGACCGGCAGGGGGGCAATGAGCAGTTCTTC,CSVDRQGGNEQFF
.,TRBJ2-5,.,TRBV28,TGTGCCAGCAGTTTGTCCCTTGGGGGCGGGGAGACCCAGTACTTC,CASSLSLGGGETQYF
.,TRBJ1-5,.,TRBV11-3,TGTGCCCGAAGCCGGGCCGGACCCCGCCATAGTTCTCAGCCCCAGCATTTT,CARSRAGPRHSSQPQHF
.,TRBJ2-6,TRBD2,TRBV6-2/TRBV6-3,TGTGCCAGCAGCTTAGGACTAGCGGTCTCACGGATCGTCCTGACTTTC,CASSLGLAVSRIVLTF
.,TRBJ2-1,TRBD1,TRBV18,TGTGCCAGCTCACCGCCGACAGGGGGGAATGAGCAGTTCTTC,CASSPPTGGNEQFF
.,TRBJ1-4,TRBD1,TRBV15,TGTGCCACCAGTAGGGACAGGGCGCAAGCTAATGAAAAACTGTTTTTT,CATSRDRAQANEKLFF
.,TRBJ1-4,.,TRBV6-6,TGTGCCAGCAGTTACTCGTTTGCCGAAAAACTGTTTTTT,CASSYSFAEKLFF
.,TRBJ2-2,TRBD2,TRBV5-4,TGTGCCAGCAGCCCCCGGGAGCGGGGGCATACCGGGGAGCTGTTTTTT,CASSPRERGHTGELFF
once,TRBJ1-4,TRBD1,TRBV28,TGTGCCAGCAGTCACAACAGGGGGTTGGTTGAAAAACTGTTTTTT,CASSHNRGLVEKLFF
.,TRBJ1-1,.,TRBV24-1,TGTGCCACCAGCGGAGGTAAGGGGAACACTGAAGCTTTCTTT,CATSGGKGNTEAFF
once,TRBJ2-1,TRBD2,TRBV7-6,TGTGCCAGCAGCTTAGGGACTAGCGGGGGATTAAATGAGCAGTTCTTC,CASSLGTSGGLNEQFF
few,TRBJ1-2,TRBD1,TRBV13,TGTGCCAGCAGCTTAGGGCAGGGGGTCCTCTATGGCTACACCTTC,CASSLGQGVLYGYTF
.,TRBJ2-7,.,TRBV10-3,TGTGCCATCAAGCGGACAGAAATCCACGAGCAGTACTTC,CAIKRTEIHEQYF
.,TRBJ2-7,.,TRBV14,TGTGCCAGCAGCCAAGATCACGAGCAGTACTTC,CASSQDHEQYF
.,TRBJ1-2,.,TRBV12-3/TRBV12-4,TGTGCCAGCAGTTTCGAGGGTACAGGCTACACCTTC,CASSFEGTGYTF
.,TRBJ1-6,.,TRBV3-1/TRBV3-2,TGTGCCAGCAGCGTCCCGGGGGGACCCCTCCACTTT,CASSVPGGPLHF
.,TRBJ1-5,.,TRBV7-8,TGTGCCAGCAGCTTAGGCCAGAATCAGCCCCAGCATTTT,CASSLGQNQPQHF
.,TRBJ1-2,.,TRBV5-4,TGTGCCAGCAGCTCGGAGAACAGGAACTATGGCTACACCTTC,CASSSENRNYGYTF
.,TRBJ1-1,.,TRBV7-2,TGTGCCAGCAGCTTTTTGGCTGAAGCTTTCTTT,CASSFLAEAFF
.,TRBJ1-2,.,TRBV6-1,TGTGCCAGCAGTGAAGGCTCCAGGGTCCTATACTATGGCTACACCTTC,CASSEGSRVLYYGYTF
.,TRBJ1-2,.,TRBV7-9,TGTGCCAGCAGCTTAGGACAGTCCTTATCCGGCTACACCTTC,CASSLGQSLSGYTF
few,TRBJ2-3,TRBD2,TRBV5-1,TGCGCCAGCAGTTTGGGGGGGTTTCGACAATCAACAGATACGCAGTATTTT,CASSLGGFRQSTDTQYF
.,TRBJ1-1,.,TRBV19,TGTGCCAGTAGCACACAGGTGAACACTGAAGCTTTCTTT,CASSTQVNTEAFF
.,TRBJ1-2,.,TRBV10-3,TGTGCCAACCATGCCGGCGGGGCGGAAAACTATGGCTACACCTTC,CANHAGGAENYGYTF
once,TRBJ2-3,.,TRBV18,TGTGCCAGCTCCCCTACTAGCACAGATACGCAGTATTTT,CASSPTSTDTQYF
few,TRBJ2-2,TRBD2,TRBV10-3,TGTGCCATCGGTAGGGACGAGGTGACTAGCGGGACCGGGGAGCTGTTTTTT,CAIGRDEVTSGTGELFF
.,TRBJ1-6,.,TRBV14,TGTGCCAGCAGCTTCTCCGAGTTTTCACCCCTCCACTTT,CASSFSEFSPLHF
.,TRBJ2-5,.,TRBV30,TGTGCCTGGAGTGTTGGAGGCCGCGGGGCCCAGTACTTC,CAWSVGGRGAQYF
once,TRBJ2-3,.,TRBV5-1,TGCGCCAGCAGCGAAGACCCCTCAGTTGCGCAGTATTTT,CASSEDPSVAQYF
.,TRBJ2-1,TRBD2,TRBV11-3,TGTGCCAGCAGCTCAGGACTAGCGGGGGACAATGAGCAGTTCTTC,CASSSGLAGDNEQFF
.,TRBJ2-7,.,TRBV29-1,TGCAGCGTTGTCCTCACGCAGGGAGGCGAGCAGTACTTC,CSVVLTQGGEQYF
.,TRBJ1-5,TRBD1,TRBV4-2,TGTGCCAGCAGTCCCGGGACAGGGGTTTTGGGCAATCAGCCCCAGCATTTT,CASSPGTGVLGNQPQHF
.,TRBJ1-2,.,TRBV28,TGTGCCAGCAGTGCCCCACGACATGGCTACACCTTC,CASSAPRHGYTF